This T cell receptor (beta chain) appears in the sequencing data of a study of T cell repertoires in cytomegalovirus infection. About the study: Public TCR beta signatures marked donors with CMV infection and the matching HLA.

MiXCR was run by TCRdb on the reads, yielding one entry per CDR3 protein. The sample gives approximately 500,000 distinct CDR3 sequences, 15% to 20% of which show up once; roughly a quarter is in the top ten. This clonotype was seen a handful of times. The germline V gene has CDR1 DFQATT and CDR2 SNEGSKA (reference sequence). Germline trimming cut 1 base from V and 3 bases from J; bases unmatched to any gene: 9. The CDR3 runs 16 residues. What was sequenced was CD8+ T cells from PBMCs. The sequence was obtained from a human donor in good health (CMV status not recorded). Some clones in this sample may be carry-over from other donors' samples. This rearrangement joins TRBV20-1 to TRBJ2-1; 7 bases line up with TRBD2. CDR3 residues: CSARGPTSAYYNEQFF. The CDR3 DNA is TGCAGTGCTAGAGGTCCCACTAGCGCCTACTACAATGAGCAGTTCTTC.